The clone carrying this T cell receptor beta chain occurred many times. This same CDR3 is encoded by further DNA sequences in the sample. This sample is part of a study of blood T cell repertoires in COVID-19. Across the study: Samples of COVID-19 (acute and convalescent) were obtained from the United States, Italy and Spain.

TCRdb keeps only in-frame clones here, not all; method: immunoSEQ multiplex PCR. The sample holds 25,000 to 30,000 clones, roughly 78% seen once. The ends were cut back, 0 bases at V and 2 bases at J, with 14 bases in the middle. Germline V CDR1 and CDR2: PRHDT, FYEKMQ (reference sequence). This CDR3 region has 17 residues. The clonotype originates from a boy under 10 years old with active or convalescent COVID-19. The chain combines TRBV13 with TRBJ1-5; TRBD1 might be the D (5 bases). The specimen sequenced was peripheral blood. The CDR3 bases are TGTGCCAGCAGCTTAGGGCCCGGGAGGGGAGGCAATCAGCCCCAGCATTTT. This gives the protein CASSLGPGRGGNQPQHF.